The source of this T cell receptor (beta chain) is a study of blood T cells in healthy people across ages (dated by TCRdb to 2013 to 2016). Looking at the study overall: In model experiments, template switching captured roughly one uniquely barcoded TCR beta cDNA molecule for every two T cells. The study measured age-related changes in TCR beta repertoire diversity using deep sequencing normalized with unique cDNA molecular identifiers. The donors were split into four age groups: young (average around 15 years), middle-aged (around 37), aged (over 55) and long-lived (approximately 80). To avoid experimental bias, donors of different ages were randomly spread across the sequencing lanes. Using the same blood draw, the study looked at two additional independent replicas of 1 million unique cDNA reads for two donors, one aged 18 to 30 and the other aged 80 or older.

V drops 1 base and J drops 6 bases, leaving 7 bases in between. CDR1 and CDR2 are read off the germline V gene as MDHEN and SYDVKM. The CDR3, from cysteine to phenylalanine, totals 13 residues. Only the CDR3 region is kept as DNA, spanning 39 bases read in frame from base 1. Libraries were prepared through 5' RACE. The reads were generated on an Illumina HiSeq 2500. A second PCR of roughly 7 to 11 cycles was performed with a sample-barcoded 5' primer and a J-beta primer mix. A template-switch 5' adaptor carrying 12 random nucleotides introduced a unique molecular identifier onto each TCR beta cDNA molecule. Each sample yielded at least 3 million CDR3-containing paired-end reads. First-strand cDNA was synthesized from all RNA with the Mint cDNA synthesis kit, primed by a TRBC-specific oligonucleotide. Following uracil-DNA glycosylase treatment, all cDNA underwent a first 18-cycle PCR with the universal primers M1SS and BC2_uni_R. Regarding the original processing steps: Each sample was normalized by randomly selecting 1 million high-quality reads, each carrying a distinct molecular identifier. Reads with shared molecular identifiers were discarded instead of being binned into consensus sequences. CDR3 identification, clonotype clustering and error correction used MiTCR with a Q25 quality threshold and the strictest error-elimination algorithm. Lower-bound total TCR beta diversity was estimated with a nonparametric unseen species model using Euler transformation. The public reads were run again by TCRdb, first through fastp at Q25 and then through MiXCR, and only productive beta chains were kept. Rows with one shared CDR3 protein collapse into an entry with the most common genes and DNA. The V and J calls come from TCRdb's annotation, not from the publication. This sample is represented by about 830,000 distinct CDR3 sequences; around 68% of them were singletons. The ten largest make up roughly a quarter of the sample.

The donors were some 36 Caucasian individuals from Russia, aged roughly 6 to 100 years, who were systemically healthy. Each donor gave roughly 11 milliliters of peripheral blood, drawn into EDTA-treated Vacutainer tubes. Ficoll-Paque density-gradient centrifugation was used to isolate PBMCs, with at least 6.5 million obtained per sample. Total RNA was extracted from PBMCs with Trizol reagent, with at least 6 micrograms obtained per sample. For every donor, an aliquot of PBMCs went through flow cytometry to measure the percentages of naive CD45RAhigh/CD27high T cells. About this clonotype: This clone's antigen is unknown. There are no base qualities to consult, and no much larger clone falls within one base.

The full study reports these points: Donor CMV infection status was unknown, potentially confounding age-related changes in expanded clonotypes. Compared with the aged group, the long-lived group had more naive CD4+ T cells, fewer expanded clones and increased TCR diversity, a pattern suggesting age selection. Estimates of total diversity from one million sequenced T cells were regarded as lower bounds and underestimates. As age increased, observed TCR beta diversity per million T cells dropped in a roughly linear way, and a significant reduction was already evident by age 40. Bulk unsorted PBMC profiling prevented conclusive comparison of naive and antigen-experienced compartments. Observed TCR beta diversity correlated strongly with the percentage of naive T cells measured by flow cytometry.

Sequencing input: blood. The chain is encoded by TRBV28 joined to TRBJ1-5; the D gene lacks a confident call. The clonotype originates from a man in his thirties or forties in good health. The bases are TGTGCCAGCAGTTTATTCGGGTCTCAGCCCCAGCATTTT. The translation is CASSLFGSQPQHF.